What follows describes a single T cell receptor beta chain. What it binds is unknown. Constant-segment-primed 5'RACE gave TCR alpha and TCR beta cDNA libraries with sample barcodes and UMIs. TCRdb called the 5' RACE reads again in MiXCR, with one record for every CDR3 protein. The sample yields fewer than 450,000 distinct CDR3 sequences, roughly a quarter seen once. The record originates from a study of T-cell memory formation after mild COVID-19. Study in general: In these data, TCR clusters were largely donor specific. Findings and caveats of the study: Second-wave clones reaching peak frequency on day 37 lacked confirmed SARS-CoV-2 specificity. From day 15 to 85, contracting clones were balanced between CD4 and CD8, whereas later expanders leaned toward CD4+.

Germline lookup yields CDR1 LGHNA and CDR2 YNFKEQ. With 0 bases removed from V and 3 bases from J, the gap between germline ends came to 11 bases. There are 16 residues in the CDR3. The clonotype comes from an adult woman who had mild COVID-19 (a few samples of this study predate the infection). Cell type and time point are not known. V is TRBV4-2 and J is TRBJ2-2; TRBD2 is a possible D gene (5 bases). What was sequenced was PBMCs or a T cell subset sorted from them (not recorded which). CDR3 region: CASSQDRGTDTGELFF. CDR3 coding DNA: TGTGCCAGCAGCCAAGATCGGGGTACGGACACCGGGGAGCTGTTTTTT.